Below, 18 T cell receptor beta chains from the same sample are listed, as sequenced in a study of post-analysis software for immune sequencing data. Their recognized antigens are unknown. The study, taken as a whole, reports: Controls had lower frequencies than patients of roughly five TRBV segments, which included TRBV5-6, TRBV5-1 and TRBV20-1.

Incorporated into the TCR beta cDNA libraries were unique molecular identifiers, which served to reduce PCR and sequencing biases. TCRdb called the PCR reads again in MiXCR, with one record for every CDR3 protein. In the table there are some 890,000 distinct CDR3 sequences, around 53% of which are singletons. Sequencing input: blood. The receptors stem from a girl aged 5-17 years with multiple sclerosis.

The chain employs TRBV27 and TRBJ2-3; D unclear. The CDR3 has 15 residues. Trimming stripped 4 bases from V and 4 bases from J, with 15 bases between. The germline V gene has CDR1 MNHEY and CDR2 SMNVEV (reference sequence). In nucleotides, the CDR3 is TGTGCCAGCAGTTCGTCTAGTCGTGCGGCAGATACGCAGTATTTT. The encoded protein is CASSSSSRAADTQYF.

This clonotype was seen a handful of times. This sequence joins TRBV29-1 and TRBJ2-1; 10 bases align to TRBD2. From germline, CDR1 is SQVTM and CDR2 ANQGSEA. This CDR3 comprises 15 residues. V shed 3 bases, J shed 4 bases, and the junction held 6 bases outside the gene matches. The CDR3 DNA is TGCAGCGTTGACCCTAGCGGGAGCGTTTACAATGAGCAGTTCTTC. It encodes CSVDPSGSVYNEQFF.

The genes are TRBV7-2 and TRBJ2-7, with D perhaps given as TRBD1 or TRBD2 (5 bases each). CDR1 SGHTA and CDR2 FQGNSA come from the germline V gene. V dropped 5 bases and J dropped 6 bases, with 11 bases sitting between them. The CDR3 runs to 12 residues. The CDR3 protein is CASSAERGEQYF. CDR3 sequence (DNA): TGTGCCAGCAGCGCCGAGAGGGGCGAGCAGTACTTC.

The rearrangement joins TRBV7-9 to TRBJ2-1; D is unclear. V was shortened by 5 bases and J by 8 bases, with 10 bases between the two germline ends. This CDR3 has 12 residues. Germline V gene sequence: CDR1 SEHNR, CDR2 FQNEAQ (reference sequence). This CDR3 reads CASSPPSDEQFF. For the CDR3, the DNA is TGTGCCAGCAGCCCCCCTTCCGATGAGCAGTTCTTC.

This clonotype came up a few times. The CDR3 DNA sequence: TGTGCCAGCTCCGTGGGGGGAAAGTCCTACGAGCAGTACTTC. This sequence encodes CASSVGGKSYEQYF. V is TRBV18 and J is TRBJ2-7; a weak D match, TRBD2 (6 bases). Per germline, CDR1 KGHSH and CDR2 LQKENI. Trimming cost V 6 bases and J 1 base, with 13 bases left between them. The length of the CDR3 is 14 residues.

This clonotype has just a few counts. The chain carries TRBV5-1 and TRBJ1-2; D is possibly TRBD1 (5 bases). This CDR3 is 14 amino acids long. Trimming stripped 2 bases from V and 3 bases from J, with 11 bases between. Per germline, CDR1 SGHRS and CDR2 YFSETQ. The CDR3, as DNA: TGCGCCAGCAGCTTAGGGACGTTTGACTATGGCTACACCTTC. It yields the protein CASSLGTFDYGYTF. The variable domain in full, completed from reference TRBV5-1 and TRBJ1-2, reads KAGVTQTPRYLIKTRGQQVTLSCSPISGHRSVSWYQQTPGQGLQFLFEYFSETQRNKGNFPGRFSGRQFSNSRSEMNVSTLELGDSALYLCASSLGTFDYGYTFGSGTRLTVV.

The CDR3 loop is CASYSISDTQYF. The CDR3, as DNA: TGTGCCAGCTACTCTATTTCAGATACGCAGTATTTT. This chain uses TRBV5-6 with TRBJ2-3; D gene ambiguous. CDR3 size: 12 residues. The V and J ends lost 7 bases and 4 bases respectively, with 10 bases between them. Per the germline V gene, CDR1 is SGHDT and CDR2 is YYEEEE.

This clonotype was observed a handful of times. The DNA of the CDR3 is TGCAGTGCTTGGATTAGCCTCAACCCCAATGAGCAGTTCTTC. Its protein product is CSAWISLNPNEQFF. The chain has TRBV20-1 and TRBJ2-1; no definite D call. V lost 5 bases, J lost 6 bases, and 17 bases lay in between. This CDR3 spans 14 amino acids. Germline CDR1 is DFQATT and CDR2 is SNEGSKA (reference sequence).

This clonotype showed up just a few times. The chain is built from TRBV5-1 and TRBJ2-1, with D uncertain. Trimming removed 2 bases from V and 2 bases from J, with 8 bases in between. This CDR3 contains 14 residues. Germline V gene lookup returns CDR1 SGHRS and CDR2 YFSETQ. The CDR3 spells CASSLNPTYNEQFF. The CDR3 DNA reads TGCGCCAGCAGCTTAAATCCTACCTACAATGAGCAGTTCTTC.

The J gene is TRBJ1-2, the V gene TRBV5-1, with 10 bases lining up with TRBD1. The CDR3 extends over 16 amino acids. Germline V gene data show CDR1 as SGHRS and CDR2 as YFSETQ. J lost 4 bases, V lost 0 bases, and 6 bases had no gene match. CDR3 region: CASSLERTGGTYGYTF. The CDR3 DNA follows: TGCGCCAGCAGCTTGGAGCGGACAGGGGGAACCTATGGCTACACCTTC.

The genes are TRBV7-9 and TRBJ1-2, with D hard to call. V lost 4 bases and J 4 bases, leaving 19 bases between the germline ends. Germline V gives CDR1 SEHNR, CDR2 FQNEAQ (reference sequence). The CDR3 length is 16 residues. CDR3 sequence reads: CASSSVGQAASYGYTF. The DNA of the CDR3 is TGTGCCAGCAGCTCCGTAGGTCAGGCCGCGTCCTATGGCTACACCTTC.

The chain uses TRBV5-5 and TRBJ2-7; D is possibly TRBD1 or TRBD2 (5 bases each). Germline assignment: CDR1 SGHKS and CDR2 YYEKEE (reference sequence). The CDR3 has 15 residues. Trimming pared 2 bases from V and 3 bases from J, leaving 15 bases between. DNA for the CDR3: TGTGCCAGCAGCTTTCCCGGGACGGTTAACTACGAGCAGTACTTC. Translated, it gives CASSFPGTVNYEQYF. Drawing the rest from reference TRBV5-5 and TRBJ2-7, the complete variable domain is DAGVTQSPTHLIKTRGQQVTLRCSPISGHKSVSWYQQVLGQGPQFIFQYYEKEERGRGNFPDRFSARQFPNYSSELNVNALLLGDSALYLCASSFPGTVNYEQYFGPGTRLTVT.

This clonotype was observed a few times. This chain joins TRBV25-1 and TRBJ2-7, with unresolved D. The CDR3 extends over 14 amino acids. Between the trimmed V and J ends, which lost 1 base and 3 bases, there was a span of 10 bases. Per germline, CDR1 MGHDK and CDR2 SYGVNS. Here the CDR3 reads CASSESAVFYEQYF. Here the CDR3 DNA reads TGTGCCAGCAGTGAATCGGCAGTTTTCTACGAGCAGTACTTC.

V gene TRBV5-1 combines with J gene TRBJ2-1, with D perhaps matching TRBD2 (5 bases). The germline gives CDR1 SGHRS, CDR2 YFSETQ. The CDR3 spans 15 residues. V shed 8 bases and J shed 0 bases, with 15 bases lying between them. The DNA of the CDR3 is TGCGCCAGTCGAGCGAGAGGGCCCTCCTACAATGAGCAGTTCTTC. Its translation: CASRARGPSYNEQFF.

The CDR3 DNA reads TGTGCCAGCACCCCTAGCGGGTTCGCCAATGAGCAGTTCTTC. Protein: CASTPSGFANEQFF. The rearrangement joins TRBV6-2 or TRBV6-3 to TRBJ2-1, with 8 bases aligning to TRBD2. CDR1 MNHEY and CDR2 SVGEGT come from the germline V gene. After removal of 7 bases from V and 6 bases from J, the junction contained 8 bases not matched to a gene. This CDR3 contains 14 residues.

This rearrangement joins TRBV20-1 to TRBJ1-6, with 7 bases aligning to TRBD1. Germline V CDR1 and CDR2: DFQATT, SNEGSKA (reference sequence). V lost 2 bases, J lost 7 bases, and 8 bases stayed unmatched. This CDR3 spans 15 amino acids. The CDR3 nucleotides read TGCAGTGCTAGACCCGACAGGGTAGGGAATTCACCCCTCCACTTT. Protein: CSARPDRVGNSPLHF.

This chain connects TRBV6-1 to TRBJ2-1; a possible D gene is TRBD1 (7 bases). The J call may be in error: the DNA end matches TRBJ2-7 better. Germline loops: CDR1 MNHNS, CDR2 SASEGT. This CDR3 comprises 15 residues. CDR3 residues: CASSEGAGGTYEQYF. For the CDR3, the DNA is TGTGCCAGCAGTGAGGGGGCAGGGGGGACCTACGAGCAGTACTTC.

This clonotype is a singleton in its sample. The CDR3 sequence: CASGDTKGQGKAGANVLTF. The CDR3 coding sequence is TGTGCTAGTGGAGACACTAAAGGACAGGGCAAGGCTGGGGCCAACGTCCTGACTTTC. This chain joins TRBV12-5 and TRBJ2-6; 8 positions agree with TRBD1. Germline CDR1 reads LGHNT; CDR2 reads FRNRAP. V trimming: 6 bases; J trimming: 2 bases; junction bases outside the gene matches: 15. The CDR3 contains 19 residues.